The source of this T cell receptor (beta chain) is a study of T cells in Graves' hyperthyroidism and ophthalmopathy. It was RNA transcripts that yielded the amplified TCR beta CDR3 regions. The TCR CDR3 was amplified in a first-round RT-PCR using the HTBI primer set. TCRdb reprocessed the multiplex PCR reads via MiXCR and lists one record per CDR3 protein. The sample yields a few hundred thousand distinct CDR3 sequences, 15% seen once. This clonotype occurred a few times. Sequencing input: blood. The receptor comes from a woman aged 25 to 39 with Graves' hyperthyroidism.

Here the CDR3 reads CASSSNLAGTQYF. CDR3 nucleotides: TGTGCCAGCAGCTCGAATCTCGCGGGGACCCAGTACTTC. This chain uses TRBV7-2 with TRBJ2-5, with D possibly being TRBD2 (5 bases). CDR1 is SGHTA and CDR2 is FQGNSA in the germline V gene. Trimming took 4 bases from V and 7 from J, leaving 13 bases between them. This CDR3 is 13 amino acids long.